This TCR beta chain stems from a study of T cells in Graves' hyperthyroidism and ophthalmopathy (dated by TCRdb to the late 2010s). For context, the study as a whole: Peripheral blood was sampled at the time of initial diagnosis, prior to any treatment. A discovery cohort of approximately 100 patients, 43 with Graves' ophthalmopathy and fewer than 65 with stable Graves' hyperthyroidism, was used to find distinguishing TCR V-J signatures. Whether ophthalmopathy could be predicted prospectively was tested in an independent validation cohort made up of about 18 hyperthyroidism patients plus 17 patients who later progressed to ophthalmopathy. For training and testing, the 80 to 100 patients in the discovery cohort were randomly divided in a 7:3 ratio. In addition, the study compared T-cell repertoires in thyroid tissue and in blood from 6 or 7 Graves' hyperthyroidism patients. Following sampling, methimazole starting at 30 mg daily was given to hyperthyroidism patients, and high-dose intravenous methylprednisolone was given to ophthalmopathy patients. According to the paper, TCR Vbeta CDR3 sequencing was carried out on over 130 peripheral blood samples, which came from some 41 ophthalmopathy, 75 or so hyperthyroidism and about 17 progressor patients.

Turning to this clonotype: Its antigen is still unknown. Base qualities are not at hand, and no much larger clone is one base apart.

Based on the germline V gene (reference sequence), the CDR1 and CDR2 sequences are GTSNPN and SVGIG. The CDR3 covers 13 residues, taking in both the cysteine and the phenylalanine. Only CDR3 DNA is held: 39 bases, read in frame from base 1. Cut back by 3 bases and 1 base, the V and J ends lie 9 bases apart. TCR beta CDR3 regions were amplified from RNA transcripts. The first round of RT-PCR for the TCR CDR3 was performed with the HTBI primer set and the Qiagen OneStep RT-PCR kit. A second multiplex PCR round built the libraries, followed by size selection and purification. The libraries were sequenced on an Illumina HiSeq2000 using paired-end 100 bp reads. On the study's bioinformatics: Raw data were processed with SOAPnuke, discarding reads with adapters, uncalled bases, mean Phred below 15, or no exact constant-primer or identifier match. COPE v1.2.5 was used to merge the high-quality paired reads, and each unique nucleotide sequence was defined as a clonotype. MiTCR v1.1 was used to align clonotypes to the IMGT TRBV, TRBD and TRBJ reference segments. The analysis was restricted to V-J combinations with a frequency above 0.0001, which together covered just over 99% of the repertoires. The TCS score was defined as F50 (clonal expansion) divided by E x V (chaos), with BLOSUM62-based TCRdist calculated between CDR3 peptides within each V-J. Welch's t-statistics and random forest reduced several hundred V-J features to 10 to 15, which were used in a naive Bayes classifier (R e1071). TCRdb passed the public sequencing reads through fastp at Q25 and MiXCR, retaining productive beta sequences. Rows with one shared CDR3 protein collapse into an entry with the most common genes and DNA. TCRdb, not the authors, supplied the V and J calls. The sample yields about 480,000 distinct CDR3 sequences; less than 25% were counted once. The top ten clones comprise about 49% of the sample.

Study-wide findings and limitations: In validation, the model predicted progression to ophthalmopathy a median of about 5.9 months before onset, with roughly 70% sensitivity and about 72% specificity. Blood samples also contained most of the expanded thyroid clonotypes (frequency above 0.001), which suggests that blood repertoires may reflect thyroid immune responses. Ophthalmopathy was separated from stable hyperthyroidism by a 13 V-J signature model, with about 88% sensitivity and about 81% specificity obtained in cross-validation and 80%/75% obtained in testing. Sample size was not statistically predetermined, and blinding of investigators to group allocation was not performed.

Ophthalmopathy patients had moderately to severely active disease, with a Clinical Activity Score of 3 or more, a NOSPECS grade of 4 or more, and a disease duration of less than 3 months. Any patient with an uncontrolled infection, another autoimmune disease, pregnancy or lactation was excluded. Diagnoses relied on clinical symptoms, serum thyroxine and TRAb, thyroid ultrasound and orbital computed tomography. PBMCs were separated from 8 to 10 ml of fresh peripheral blood using Ficoll-Paque density gradient centrifugation. Total RNA was extracted with Trizol reagent, and quality was checked on an Agilent 2100 Bioanalyzer.

Rearrangement joined TRBV30 to TRBJ1-1; confidence is insufficient to name the D gene. This receptor was identified in a woman in her 70s with Graves' ophthalmopathy. The sample was blood. The CDR3 has the sequence CAWSATENTEAFF. The nucleotides read TGTGCCTGGAGCGCGACGGAGAACACTGAAGCTTTCTTT.